The clone carrying this TCR beta chain showed up just once. This sample was included in a study of shared clonotypes between healthy human individuals. Template for every sorted-subset replicate PCR totaled 150 to 250 ng DNA, 25,000 to 35,000 T cell genomes. TCRdb's table, derived via immunoSEQ multiplex PCR, lists solely in-frame clones and lacks some. The repertoire holds about 2.4 million clones, with under 95% as singletons. Trimming removed 0 bases from V and 10 bases from J; junction bases left unmatched: 5. This CDR3 region has 14 residues. Germline V lookup: CDR1 SEHNR, CDR2 FQNEAQ (reference sequence).

The chain combines TRBV7-9 with TRBJ2-1; TRBD2 agrees at 8 bases. The receptor's source is a man aged 18 to 30 in good health. Some clones in this sample may be carry-over from other donors' samples. The source material was naive CD4+ T cells from PBMCs. The subset: CD45RA+ positively selected. Here the CDR3 reads CASSLAKLAEEQFF. DNA for the CDR3: TGTGCCAGCAGCTTAGCTAAACTAGCGGAAGAGCAGTTCTTC.